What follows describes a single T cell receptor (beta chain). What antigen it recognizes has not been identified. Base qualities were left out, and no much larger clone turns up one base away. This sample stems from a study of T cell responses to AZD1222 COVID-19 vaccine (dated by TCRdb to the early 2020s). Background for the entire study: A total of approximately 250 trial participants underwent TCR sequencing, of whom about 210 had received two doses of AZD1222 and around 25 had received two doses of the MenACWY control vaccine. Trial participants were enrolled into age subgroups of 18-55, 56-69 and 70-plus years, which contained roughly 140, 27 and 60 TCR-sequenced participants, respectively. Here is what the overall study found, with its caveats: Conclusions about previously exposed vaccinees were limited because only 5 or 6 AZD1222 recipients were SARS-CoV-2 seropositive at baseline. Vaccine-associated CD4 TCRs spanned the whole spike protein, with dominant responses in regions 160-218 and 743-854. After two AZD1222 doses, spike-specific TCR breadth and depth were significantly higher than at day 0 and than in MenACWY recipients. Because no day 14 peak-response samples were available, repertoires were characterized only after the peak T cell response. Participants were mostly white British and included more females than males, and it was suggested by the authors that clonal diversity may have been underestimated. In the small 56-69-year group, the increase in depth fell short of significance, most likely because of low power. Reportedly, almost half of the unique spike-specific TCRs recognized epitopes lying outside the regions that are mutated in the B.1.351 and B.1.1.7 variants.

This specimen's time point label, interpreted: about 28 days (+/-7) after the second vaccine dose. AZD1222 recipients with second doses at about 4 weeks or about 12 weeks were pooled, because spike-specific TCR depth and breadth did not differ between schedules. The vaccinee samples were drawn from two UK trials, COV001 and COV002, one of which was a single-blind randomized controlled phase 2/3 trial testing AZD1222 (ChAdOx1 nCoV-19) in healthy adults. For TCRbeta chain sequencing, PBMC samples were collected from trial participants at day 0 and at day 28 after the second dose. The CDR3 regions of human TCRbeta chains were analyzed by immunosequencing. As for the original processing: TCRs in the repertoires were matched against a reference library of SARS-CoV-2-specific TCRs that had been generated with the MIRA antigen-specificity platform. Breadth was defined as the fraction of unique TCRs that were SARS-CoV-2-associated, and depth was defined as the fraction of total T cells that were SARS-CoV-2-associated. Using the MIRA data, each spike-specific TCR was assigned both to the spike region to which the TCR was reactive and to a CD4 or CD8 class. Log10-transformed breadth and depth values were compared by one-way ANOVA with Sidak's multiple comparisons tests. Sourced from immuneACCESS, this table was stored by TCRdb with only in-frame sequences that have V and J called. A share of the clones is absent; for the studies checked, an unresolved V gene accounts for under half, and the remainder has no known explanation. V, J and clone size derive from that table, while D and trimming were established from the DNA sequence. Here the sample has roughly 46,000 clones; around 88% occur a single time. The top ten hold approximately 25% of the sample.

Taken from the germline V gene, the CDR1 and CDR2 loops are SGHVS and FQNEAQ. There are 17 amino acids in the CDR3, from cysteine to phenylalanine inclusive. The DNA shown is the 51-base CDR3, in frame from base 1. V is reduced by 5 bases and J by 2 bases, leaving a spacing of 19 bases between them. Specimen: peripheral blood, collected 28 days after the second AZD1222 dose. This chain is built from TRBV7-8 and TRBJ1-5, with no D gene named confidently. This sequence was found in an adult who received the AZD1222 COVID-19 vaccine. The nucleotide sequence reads TGTGCCAGCAGCCCTAACCAAGGCGCGGGCGGCAATCAGCCCCAGCATTTT. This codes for CASSPNQGAGGNQPQHF.